This T cell receptor (beta chain) was sequenced in a study of shared clonotypes between healthy human individuals. V was shortened by 4 bases and J by 2 bases, with 13 bases between the two germline ends. In germline, CDR1 is SGDLS, CDR2 YYNGEE. The CDR3 consists of 15 residues. Study-wide results and caveats: Of the naive CD4 clonotypes, about 5% were shared across four donors.

CD45RO negativity and positive selection for CCR7 defined naive CD8 cells, a population that excluded terminally differentiated effector memory CD45RA+ cells. The donor population consisted of healthy HIV-negative adults with no recent acute infections or vaccinations. In the original processing: Junction-only immunoSEQ data arrived without quality scores, meaning filtering differed. Assay: immunoSEQ multiplex PCR; the TCRdb copy retains only in-frame clones and omits some. V, J and clone size derive from that table, while D and trimming were established from the DNA sequence. The sample carries some 630,000 clones, about 95% recorded once. Points on this clone: Its antigen is unknown.

This TCR came from a woman aged 25 to 39 in good health. The rearrangement uses TRBV9 and TRBJ2-4; tentative D call: TRBD2 (6 bases). Sample: naive CD8+ T cells sorted from blood. CDR3 amino acids: CASSPTRGTKNIQYF. The CDR3 bases are TGTGCCAGCAGCCCCACCCGGGGGACCAAAAACATTCAGTACTTC.